This TCR beta chain was identified during a study of Ad26.COV2.S vaccination and SARS-CoV-2 variants. Background on the study: A COV1001 Ad26.COV2.S trial-arm participant provided the sample. Ad26.COV2.S was injected intramuscularly once or twice, 56 days apart.

About this clone itself: Its specificity is not known.

Regarding treatment: some 19 received Ad26.COV2.S at low or high dose, single or two shots; several received placebo; per-sample allocation not given. The study sampled participants on day 63 after the first vaccine or placebo injection. The method was immunoSEQ multiplex PCR; TCRdb's version includes in-frame clones alone and lacks a portion of them. This sample yields about 460,000 clones, of which 70% to 90% are seen a single time; 1.5% to 2% belongs to the top ten. V shed 4 bases and J shed 5 bases, with 8 bases lying between them. This CDR3 has 12 amino acids. Per the germline V gene, CDR1 is SNHLY and CDR2 is FYNNEI. Regarding the study as a whole: The authors reported substantial breadth in spike-specific CD8+ and CD4+ T cell responses after vaccination. Comparable non-spike TCR breadth was observed in vaccine and placebo recipients.

The TCR originated in a person aged 18-60 years who received the Ad26.COV2.S COVID-19 vaccine or a placebo. The chain has TRBV2 and TRBJ1-2, with D possibly TRBD1 on 6 matching bases. The sequencing used peripheral blood, collected in a trial of Ad26.COV2.S vaccine versus placebo. This CDR3 reads CASSVRGYGYTF. CDR3 bases: TGTGCCAGCAGTGTCAGGGGATATGGCTACACCTTC.